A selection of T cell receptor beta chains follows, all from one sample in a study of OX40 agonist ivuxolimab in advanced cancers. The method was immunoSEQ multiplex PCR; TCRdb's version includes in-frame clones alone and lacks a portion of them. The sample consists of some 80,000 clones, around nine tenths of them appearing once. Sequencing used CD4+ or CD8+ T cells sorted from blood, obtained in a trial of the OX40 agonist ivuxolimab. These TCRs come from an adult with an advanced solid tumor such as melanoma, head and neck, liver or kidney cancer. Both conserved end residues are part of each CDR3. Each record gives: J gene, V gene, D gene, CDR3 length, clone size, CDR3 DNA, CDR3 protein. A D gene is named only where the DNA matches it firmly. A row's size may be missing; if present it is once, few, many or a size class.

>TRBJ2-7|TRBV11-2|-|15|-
TGTGCCAGCAGCTTAGTGGCAGGGGCTCCCTACGAGCAGTACTTC
CASSLVAGAPYEQYF
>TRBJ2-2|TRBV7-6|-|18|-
TGTGCCAGCAGCAAAGGGGTGGAGGGACGGGCGGTCACCGGGGAGCTGTTTTTT
CASSKGVEGRAVTGELFF
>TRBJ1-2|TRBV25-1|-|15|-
TGTGCCAGCAGTGAAGTATGGGGCGCGGTCGCCGGCTACACCTTC
CASSEVWGAVAGYTF
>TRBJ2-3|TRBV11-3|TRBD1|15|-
TGTGCCAGCAGCTCCGGACAGGCTAGCACAGATACGCAGTATTTT
CASSSGQASTDTQYF
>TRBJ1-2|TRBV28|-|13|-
TGTGCCAGCACCGCAGGACAGTTCTATGGCTACACCTTC
CASTAGQFYGYTF
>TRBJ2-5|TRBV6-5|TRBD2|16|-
TGTGCCAGCAGTTCCCTCCGGGGAGGGAGAAGAGAGACCCAGTACTTC
CASSSLRGGRRETQYF
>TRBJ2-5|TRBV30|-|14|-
TGTGCCTGGAGGCCCCCAGGGAGCCGAGAGACCCAGTACTTC
CAWRPPGSRETQYF
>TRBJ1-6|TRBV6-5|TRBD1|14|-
TGTGCCACCCTGGGGACAGGGAGTAATTCACCCCTCCACTTT
CATLGTGSNSPLHF
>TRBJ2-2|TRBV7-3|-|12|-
TGTGCCAGCGGAGACCCTAACGGGGAGCTGTTTTTT
CASGDPNGELFF
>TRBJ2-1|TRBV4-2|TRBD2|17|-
TGTGCCAGCAGCCAAGGGGTCGCTAGCGGGTCTTACAATGAGCAGTTCTTC
CASSQGVASGSYNEQFF
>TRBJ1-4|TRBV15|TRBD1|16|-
TGTGCCACCAGCAGAGAGGGGACAGGGGTTAATGAAAAACTGTTTTTT
CATSREGTGVNEKLFF
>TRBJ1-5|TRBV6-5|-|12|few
TGTGCCAGCCGAGGGAGGGGACAGCCCCAGCATTTT
CASRGRGQPQHF
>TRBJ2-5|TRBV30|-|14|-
TGTGCCTGGAGATCGGACAGTTTCAGGGAGACCCAGTACTTC
CAWRSDSFRETQYF
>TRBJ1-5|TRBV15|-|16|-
TGTGCCACCAGCAGAGATTCGGGGGCAGCTGGGGGGCCCCAGCATTTT
CATSRDSGAAGGPQHF
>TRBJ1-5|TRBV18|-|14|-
TGTGCCAGCTCACCCACGACGGGAAATCAGCCCCAGCATTTT
CASSPTTGNQPQHF
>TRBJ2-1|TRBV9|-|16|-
TGTGCCAGCAGCCCTTACGAGGGGAACCGCTACAATGAGCAGTTCTTC
CASSPYEGNRYNEQFF
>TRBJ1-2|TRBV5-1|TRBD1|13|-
TGCGCCAGCAGCCAACAGGGGTGGGATGGCTACACCTTC
CASSQQGWDGYTF
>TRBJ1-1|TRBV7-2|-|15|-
TGTGCCAGCAGCTTAGCAGGGCGGGTGCGGACTGAAGCTTTCTTT
CASSLAGRVRTEAFF
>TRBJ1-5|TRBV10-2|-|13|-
TGCGCCAGCAGTGAGGGAAGTTACCAGCCCCAGCATTTT
CASSEGSYQPQHF
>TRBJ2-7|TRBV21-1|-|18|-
TGTGCCAGCAGCAAAGCGGCCGGTTGGGGCGGGAGGCGCTACGAGCAGTACTTC
CASSKAAGWGGRRYEQYF
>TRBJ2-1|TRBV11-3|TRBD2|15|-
TGTGCCAGCAGCTTAGCAGCGGGAGGGCTTGGTGAGCAGTTCTTC
CASSLAAGGLGEQFF
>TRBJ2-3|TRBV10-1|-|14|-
TGCGCCAGCAGTGACAGTCTAGCAAGCGATACGCAGTATTTT
CASSDSLASDTQYF
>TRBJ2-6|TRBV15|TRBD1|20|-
TGTGCCACCAGCAGAGATCACGGGTGGGCAGGGGGCTCTGGGGCCAACGTCCTGACTTTC
CATSRDHGWAGGSGANVLTF
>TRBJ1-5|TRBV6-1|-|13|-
TGTGCCAGCAGTGGGCAGCCCAATCAGCCCCAGCATTTT
CASSGQPNQPQHF
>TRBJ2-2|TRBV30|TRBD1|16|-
TGTGCCTGGAGGGTTCGGGACAGGGGGCTTACCGGGGAGCTGTTTTTT
CAWRVRDRGLTGELFF
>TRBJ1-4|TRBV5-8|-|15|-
TGTGCCAGCAGCTTGGCCCGGACTTCTAATGAAAAACTGTTTTTT
CASSLARTSNEKLFF
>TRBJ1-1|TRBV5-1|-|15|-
TGCGCCAGCAGCTCCGGGCGGGGAGGGAACACTGAAGCTTTCTTT
CASSSGRGGNTEAFF
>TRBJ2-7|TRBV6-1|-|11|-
TGTGCCAGCAGTAATTATTACGAGCAGTACTTC
CASSNYYEQYF
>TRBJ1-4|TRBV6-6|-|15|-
TGTGCCAGCAGGGGGCAGGCTGCAACTAATGAAAAACTGTTTTTT
CASRGQAATNEKLFF
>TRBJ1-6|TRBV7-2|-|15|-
TGTGCCAGCAGCTTGCGCCCAGGGGAAGGTTCACCCCTCCACTTT
CASSLRPGEGSPLHF
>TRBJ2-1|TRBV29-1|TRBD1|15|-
TGCAGCGTAGTAGGGGGCCAGGGGGCCTACAATGAGCAGTTCTTC
CSVVGGQGAYNEQFF
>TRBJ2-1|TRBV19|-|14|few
TGTGCCAGTCCCCTGACCACCCCCTACAATGAGCAGTTCTTC
CASPLTTPYNEQFF
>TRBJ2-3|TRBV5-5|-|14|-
TGTGCCAGCAGCTCCCAGATCGGAGGAGATACGCAGTATTTT
CASSSQIGGDTQYF
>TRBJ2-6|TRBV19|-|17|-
TGTGCCAGTAGTGGACAGTCGGTTGGCTCTGGGGCCAACGTCCTGACTTTC
CASSGQSVGSGANVLTF
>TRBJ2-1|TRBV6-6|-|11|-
TGTGCCAGCAATAGCCGCAATGAGCAGTTCTTC
CASNSRNEQFF
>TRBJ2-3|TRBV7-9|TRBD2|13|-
TGTGCCAGCAGCTTGACTAGCTTAGATACGCAGTATTTT
CASSLTSLDTQYF
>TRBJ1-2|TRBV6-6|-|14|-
TGTGCCAGCAGTTACTCTTCAAGGGGACATGGCTACACCTTC
CASSYSSRGHGYTF
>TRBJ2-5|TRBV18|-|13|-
TGTGCCAGCTCACTTGGACAGAAAGAGACCCAGTACTTC
CASSLGQKETQYF
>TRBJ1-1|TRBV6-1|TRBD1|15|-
TGTGCCAGCAGTGCCTACAGGGGGCGCGGGACTGAAGCTTTCTTT
CASSAYRGRGTEAFF
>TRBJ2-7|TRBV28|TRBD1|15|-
TGTGCCAGCAGTTTAGACAGGGTGTCGGTCTACGAGCAGTACTTC
CASSLDRVSVYEQYF
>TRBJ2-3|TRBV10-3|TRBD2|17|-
TGTGCCATCAAACTAGGACTAGCGGGAGGGAGCACAGATACGCAGTATTTT
CAIKLGLAGGSTDTQYF
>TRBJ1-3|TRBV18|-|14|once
TGTGCCAGCTCACTACAGGGCTCTGGAAACACCATATATTTT
CASSLQGSGNTIYF
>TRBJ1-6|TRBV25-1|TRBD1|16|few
TGTGCCAGCAGTGGGAAAGACAGGGGCGTTAATTCACCCCTCCACTTT
CASSGKDRGVNSPLHF
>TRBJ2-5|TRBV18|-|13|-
TGTGCCAGCTCACCGGGACTCCAAGAGACCCAGTACTTC
CASSPGLQETQYF